The 24 T cell receptor beta chains below all came from one sample that was sequenced in a study of T cell responses to AZD1222 COVID-19 vaccine. Sequencing used immunoSEQ multiplex PCR; TCRdb keeps in-frame clones, though not all of them. This sample has fewer than 150,000 clones, with approximately 88% found just once. This specimen was peripheral blood, taken 28 days after the second AZD1222 dose. The receptors shown here come from an adult who received the AZD1222 COVID-19 vaccine.

This chain links TRBV6-1 with TRBJ1-3; D possibly corresponds to TRBD1 (5 bases). Trimming left V 0 bases short and J 0 bases short, with 12 bases between. Germline CDR1 reads MNHNS; CDR2 reads SASEGT. CDR3 length: 17 amino acids. CDR3 protein: CASSEALRASSGNTIYF. CDR3 DNA: TGTGCCAGCAGTGAAGCGCTCAGGGCGAGCTCTGGAAACACCATATATTTT.

This clone was seen once. V usage is TRBV4-1 and J usage is TRBJ1-3; D gene uncertain. The CDR3 is made up of 17 amino acids. Trimming stripped 0 bases from V and 0 bases from J, with 12 bases between. Germline V gene sequence: CDR1 MGHRA, CDR2 YSYEKL. The chain's CDR3 is CASSQERTWSSGNTIYF. CDR3 sequence (DNA): TGCGCCAGCAGCCAAGAACGTACGTGGAGCTCTGGAAACACCATATATTTT.

This chain links TRBV30 with TRBJ1-1; TRBD1 matches at 10 bases. V was clipped by 3 bases and J by 4 bases; unmatched bases: 2. The CDR3 spans 13 residues. From germline, CDR1 is GTSNPN and CDR2 SVGIG (reference sequence). The CDR3 is CAWRWTGGTEAFF. The CDR3, as DNA: TGTGCCTGGAGATGGACAGGGGGCACTGAAGCTTTCTTT.

As to this clone: Other DNA sequences in the sample encode the same CDR3. The rearrangement links TRBV29-1 to TRBJ1-1; TRBD1 agrees at 9 bases. The germline V gene has CDR1 SQVTM and CDR2 ANQGSEA. The CDR3 contains 14 residues. The CDR3 here is CSVEKGQGYSEAFF. In nucleotides, the CDR3 is TGCAGTGTAGAAAAGGGACAGGGATATTCTGAAGCTTTCTTT.

This sequence joins TRBV18 and TRBJ2-5; D ambiguous. The CDR3 runs to 13 residues. V was trimmed by 2 bases and J by 4 bases, leaving 8 bases between them. Germline CDR1 KGHSH, CDR2 LQKENI. The CDR3 coding sequence is TGTGCCAGCTCACCAACAGTTTTAGAGACCCAGTACTTC. It translates to CASSPTVLETQYF.

J is TRBJ2-3 and V is TRBV19, with TRBD2 matching 13 bases. This CDR3 is built from 23 residues. Germline CDR1 is LNHDA and CDR2 is SQIVND (reference sequence). With V trimmed by 5 bases and J by 2 bases, 25 bases remained unmatched. The CDR3 DNA sequence: TGTGCCAGTAGTTCTTCGTTACTAGCGGGGGGGCCTTGGGAGTTCTCCTCCACAGATACGCAGTATTTT. Translated: CASSSSLLAGGPWEFSSTDTQYF.

V is TRBV19 and J is TRBJ1-2; D is uncertain. V was pared by 7 bases and J by 4 bases, with 7 bases between. Germline V CDR1 and CDR2: LNHDA, SQIVND (reference sequence). This CDR3 has 11 residues. The CDR3: CASTEGYGYTF. The CDR3 DNA sequence: TGTGCCAGTACAGAGGGCTATGGCTACACCTTC. The complete variable domain, with remaining parts taken from reference TRBV19 and TRBJ1-2, reads DGGITQSPKYLFRKEGQNVTLSCEQNLNHDAMYWYRQDPGQGLRLIYYSQIVNDFQKGDIAEGYSVSREKKESFPLTVTSAQKNPTAFYLCASTEGYGYTFGSGTRLTVV.

The chain links TRBV27 to TRBJ2-7; D perhaps matches TRBD2 (5 bases). There are 14 residues in the CDR3. Trimming shortened V by 8 bases and J by 6 bases, and 20 bases separated the two germline ends. Germline assignment: CDR1 MNHEY and CDR2 SMNVEV (reference sequence). Here the CDR3 reads CASRPGASLREQYF. The DNA of the CDR3 is TGTGCCAGCCGTCCGGGCGCTAGCCTCCGCGAGCAGTACTTC.

The rearrangement joins TRBV5-8 to TRBJ2-3; 15 nucleotides match TRBD2. The CDR3 length is 17 residues. Germline lookup yields CDR1 SGHTS and CDR2 YDEGEE. V was pared by 0 bases and J by 5 bases, with 4 bases of the junction left unmatched. CDR3 region: CASSLGTSGGEGDTQYF. The CDR3 DNA reads TGTGCCAGCAGCTTGGGGACTAGCGGGGGGGAAGGAGATACGCAGTATTTT.

This chain joins TRBV30 and TRBJ1-2; no definite D call. V dropped 4 bases and J dropped 8 bases, with 11 bases sitting between them. Germline values: CDR1 GTSNPN, CDR2 SVGIG (reference sequence). The length of the CDR3 is 11 residues. The CDR3 DNA follows: TGTGCCTGGACCCAAGGTGGGGGCTACACCTTC. Amino acid sequence: CAWTQGGGYTF. The entire variable domain, with the rest obtained from reference TRBV30 and TRBJ1-2, is as follows: SQTIHQWPATLVQPVGSPLSLECTVEGTSNPNLYWYRQAAGRGLQLLFYSVGIGQISSEVPQNLSASRPQDRQFILSSKKLLLSDSGFYLCAWTQGGGYTFGSGTRLTVV.

The J gene is TRBJ1-2, the V gene TRBV5-4; D is uncertain. Germline lookup yields CDR1 SGHNT and CDR2 YYREEE (reference sequence). With 0 bases removed from V and 4 bases from J, the gap between germline ends came to 13 bases. This CDR3 region has 15 residues. The DNA for the CDR3 is TGTGCCAGCAGCTTGGATCCGGAAGGTGGCTATGGCTACACCTTC. Translated, it gives CASSLDPEGGYGYTF.

This clone was recorded only once. J is TRBJ1-1 and V is TRBV2; D gene ambiguous. V was shortened by 0 bases and J by 1 base, with 6 bases between the two germline ends. The CDR3 extends over 14 amino acids. In germline, CDR1 is SNHLY, CDR2 FYNNEI. The CDR3 protein is CASSEARQNTEAFF. In DNA, the CDR3 is TGTGCCAGCAGTGAAGCTAGGCAGAACACTGAAGCTTTCTTT.

The V call is TRBV7-6, the J call TRBJ2-2; 8 bases align to TRBD1. The length of the CDR3 is 15 residues. CDR1 and CDR2 from the germline V gene are SGHVS and FNYEAQ. V gave up 5 bases and J gave up 8 bases; unmatched junction bases: 10. The CDR3 loop reads CASSISSGGAGELFF. The CDR3 DNA reads as TGTGCCAGCAGCATTTCTTCAGGGGGCGCGGGGGAGCTGTTTTTT.

V and J are TRBV6-1 and TRBJ1-1, with 10 bases lining up with TRBD1. With V trimmed by 4 bases and J by 6 bases, 11 bases remained unmatched. Germline V gene data show CDR1 as MNHNS and CDR2 as SASEGT. The CDR3 has 16 amino acids. The CDR3: CASSGTFRTGGSEAFF. The CDR3 nucleotides are TGTGCCAGCAGTGGAACTTTTAGGACAGGGGGATCTGAAGCTTTCTTT.

The chain combines TRBV27 with TRBJ2-2; 9 bases fit TRBD2. The CDR3 runs 15 residues. The V gene end was trimmed by 4 bases and the J gene end by 1 base; junction bases not matched to a gene: 1. Germline V gene data show CDR1 as MNHEY and CDR2 as SMNVEV (reference sequence). This CDR3 reads CASSSAGGNTGELFF. The CDR3, as DNA: TGTGCCAGCAGTTCAGCGGGGGGGAACACCGGGGAGCTGTTTTTT.

The chain joins TRBV28 to TRBJ1-1; 9 positions agree with TRBD1. Germline V CDR1 and CDR2: MDHEN, SYDVKM. J was trimmed by 8 bases and V by 8 bases; bases with no gene match: 12. The CDR3 covers 14 residues. The CDR3 spells CASLSGGTGPEAFF. CDR3 nucleotides: TGTGCCAGCCTCAGTGGCGGGACAGGGCCCGAAGCTTTCTTT.

The chain couples TRBV28 to TRBJ1-2, with unresolved D. This CDR3 is built from 15 residues. Germline V gene lookup returns CDR1 MDHEN and CDR2 SYDVKM. V was cut by 2 bases and J by 5 bases, with 15 bases left in between. The CDR3 sequence: CASSLGTSGRYGYTF. CDR3 sequence (DNA): TGTGCCAGCAGTTTAGGCACCTCCGGTCGGTATGGCTACACCTTC.

This chain joins TRBV4-3 and TRBJ2-6; the match to TRBD2 covers 8 bases. CDR1 LGHNA and CDR2 YSLEER come from the germline V gene. Losses at the gene ends were 4 bases for V and 1 base for J; bases not matched to a gene: 3. CDR3 length: 16 amino acids. The CDR3 protein is CASSLRGGSGANVLTF. CDR3 bases: TGCGCCAGCAGCCTCCGCGGGGGGTCTGGGGCCAACGTCCTGACTTTC.

The V and J genes are TRBV6-5 and TRBJ1-6; no clear D gene. Trimming stripped 2 bases from V and 10 bases from J, with 12 bases between. The CDR3 is 14 amino acids. The V gene's germline CDR1 is MNHEY and CDR2 SVGAGI. The CDR3 DNA follows: TGTGCCAGCAGTTACGATTTGAAAGAATCACCCCTCCACTTT. Its protein product is CASSYDLKESPLHF.

Notes on this clone: At the DNA level, this CDR3 is encoded by other sequences in the same sample as well. The chain employs TRBV11-3 and TRBJ1-1; D gene unclear. Germline V gene sequence: CDR1 SGHNT, CDR2 YENEEA. CDR3 size: 14 residues. V lost 1 base and J lost 2, with 8 bases in between. The CDR3 region is CASSLVGVNTEAFF. CDR3 coding DNA: TGTGCCAGCAGCTTAGTGGGAGTTAACACTGAAGCTTTCTTT. The variable domain in full, with the rest retrieved from reference TRBV11-3 and TRBJ1-1, is EAGVVQSPRYKIIEKKQPVAFWCNPISGHNTLYWYLQNLGQGPELLIRYENEEAVDDSQLPKDRFSAERLKGVDSTLKIQPAELGDSAVYLCASSLVGVNTEAFFGQGTRLTVV.

This chain uses TRBV5-1 with TRBJ2-3, with 11 positions matching TRBD2. This CDR3 is 17 amino acids long. Germline CDR1 is SGHRS and CDR2 is YFSETQ. Trimming took 5 bases from V and 2 from J; bases not matched to a gene: 10. CDR3 amino acids: CASSGGPSGGLTDTQYF. The CDR3 nucleotides read TGCGCCAGCAGTGGGGGTCCTAGCGGGGGGCTCACAGATACGCAGTATTTT.

The V and J genes are TRBV7-9 and TRBJ1-4, with D maybe TRBD1 (5 bases). There are 14 residues in the CDR3. Germline assignment: CDR1 SEHNR and CDR2 FQNEAQ (reference sequence). Trimming pared 5 bases from V and 3 bases from J, leaving 10 bases between. CDR3 bases: TGTGCCAGCAGCCAGGGTGGTTCTAATGAAAAACTGTTTTTT. The encoded protein is CASSQGGSNEKLFF.

This clone was recorded at least ten times. The V call is TRBV6-5, the J call TRBJ2-7, with D maybe TRBD1 (5 bases). The V end lost 6 bases, the J end lost 0 bases, and 12 bases lay between the germline ends. CDR3 length: 14 residues. CDR1 and CDR2 (germline): MNHEY, SVGAGI. Here the CDR3 DNA reads TGTGCCAGCAGAGTAAGGGGCCTCTCCTACGAGCAGTACTTC. Its translation is CASRVRGLSYEQYF.

The chain employs TRBV2 and TRBJ1-2; the D is unclear. Trimming pared 4 bases from V and 0 bases from J, leaving 6 bases between. Per the germline V gene, CDR1 is SNHLY and CDR2 is FYNNEI. The CDR3 is 13 amino acids. Here the CDR3 reads CASSGQPNYGYTF. In DNA form, the CDR3 reads TGTGCCAGCAGTGGGCAGCCTAACTATGGCTACACCTTC.